One sample yielded the 7 T cell receptor beta chains listed below, sequenced in a study of T cell repertoires in cytomegalovirus infection. TCRdb reanalysed the reads using MiXCR and keeps one entry per CDR3 protein. The sample records about 160,000 distinct CDR3 sequences, roughly 15% being singletons. The sample consisted of CD8+ T cells from PBMCs. The receptors were sampled from a human donor in good health (CMV status not recorded). Some clones in this sample may be carry-over from other donors' samples.

This clonotype was counted only a few times. The rearrangement uses TRBV7-8 and TRBJ2-7, with D possibly TRBD2 on 5 matching bases. The V gene's germline CDR1 is SGHVS and CDR2 FQNEAQ. The CDR3 loop spans 12 amino acids. Trimming took 5 bases from V and 4 from J, leaving 9 bases between them. The CDR3 loop reads CASSGGPYEQYF. The DNA for the CDR3 is TGTGCCAGCAGCGGCGGGCCTTACGAGCAGTACTTC.

Written as DNA, the CDR3 is TGTGCCAGCAGCGAAACCGGGAGTTACAATGAGCAGTTCTTC. It encodes CASSETGSYNEQFF. The chain combines TRBV7-2 with TRBJ2-1; D possibly corresponds to TRBD2 (6 bases). This CDR3 spans 14 amino acids. V shed 5 bases and J shed 4 bases, with 12 bases lying between them. CDR1 is SGHTA and CDR2 is FQGNSA in the germline V gene.

This clonotype was detected a few times. The genes are TRBV5-6 and TRBJ2-3; unclear D gene. The CDR3 totals 12 residues. Germline V lookup: CDR1 SGHDT, CDR2 YYEEEE. Trimming cost V 4 bases and J 14 bases, with 17 bases left between them. The CDR3 here is CASSRQTDQRYF. The CDR3 DNA reads as TGTGCCAGCAGCCGCCAGACCGATCAGAGGTATTTT.

Only a few counts were recorded for this clonotype. V gene TRBV7-2 combines with J gene TRBJ2-1; 16 bases match TRBD2. CDR3 length equals 19 residues. CDR1 is SGHTA, CDR2 FQGNSA, per germline. The J segment lost 3 bases and the V segment lost 8 bases, leaving 13 bases of the junction unmatched. CDR3 region: CASSYHGTSGRAGYNEQFF. The CDR3 region has the DNA TGTGCCAGCTCCTACCACGGGACTAGCGGGAGGGCCGGCTACAATGAGCAGTTCTTC.

There are a few counts of this clonotype. The rearrangement joins TRBV2 to TRBJ1-2; D uncertain. Trimming removed 7 bases from V and 5 bases from J, with 8 bases in between. Germline V gene lookup returns CDR1 SNHLY and CDR2 FYNNEI. The CDR3 spans 11 residues. The CDR3 here is CASTSYYGYTF. The CDR3 DNA sequence: TGTGCCAGCACTTCTTATTATGGCTACACCTTC. The full variable domain, with the rest looked up from reference TRBV2 and TRBJ1-2, is EPEVTQTPSHQVTQMGQEVILRCVPISNHLYFYWYRQILGQKVEFLVSFYNNEISEKSEIFDDQFSVERPDGSNFTLKIRSTKLEDSAMYFCASTSYYGYTFGSGTRLTVV.

This clonotype was observed a few times. The chain uses TRBV7-9 and TRBJ2-3, with 9 bases lining up with TRBD1. Trimming took 3 bases from V and 3 from J; bases not matched to a gene: 13. CDR1 and CDR2 from the germline V gene are SEHNR and FQNEAQ (reference sequence). There are 18 residues in the CDR3. CDR3 sequence reads: CASSLKTRPTGGTDTQYF. CDR3 sequence (DNA): TGTGCCAGCAGCTTGAAGACCCGCCCGACAGGGGGGACAGATACGCAGTATTTT.

This clonotype was observed a few times. The gene calls are TRBV7-2 and TRBJ2-3; 8 bases align to TRBD2. This CDR3 is built from 15 residues. Trimming removed 4 bases from V and 4 bases from J; junction bases left unmatched: 7. Germline V CDR1 and CDR2: SGHTA, FQGNSA. CDR3 bases: TGTGCCAGCAGCTCTAGCGGGCCGATAGCAGATACGCAGTATTTT. This translates into CASSSSGPIADTQYF.